This T cell receptor beta chain was sequenced in a study of monozygotic twins with inflammatory bowel disease. For this clonotype: Its cognate antigen is unknown.

Whole-study results and caveats: Support was absent for any single strong signal or clonotype linked to IBD. IBD patients displayed reduced TCRbeta diversity (inverse Simpson) when set against healthy co-twins.

Germline V gene sequence: CDR1 MNHEY, CDR2 SVGEGT. The CDR3 runs to 14 residues. The team made cDNA by running eight separate reactions for each sample. After re-calling the 5' RACE reads, TCRdb lists one entry per CDR3 protein, DNA absent. The sample includes more than 300,000 distinct CDR3 sequences. Each donor had more than 2 ml of blood drawn. The chain links TRBV6-2 or TRBV6-3 to TRBJ2-7; no DNA is available, so the TRBD2 call from TCRdb remains unchecked. Sequencing was carried out using blood. The sequence derives from a human donor with ulcerative colitis or Crohn's disease, or a healthy co-twin of an affected twin (not recorded which). The CDR3 reads CASSWEMGSYEQYF.